The entry below describes one T cell receptor (beta chain). Its antigen is unknown. Of the isolated RNA, all was reverse transcribed, and so the sequenced material was expressed TCRB transcripts. Naive, central memory and regulatory T cell samples averaged around 3.9 million immunoSEQ reads each. Libraries were prepared by immunoSEQ multiplex PCR; TCRdb keeps only in-frame clonotypes and omits some of them. In the table there are about 650,000 clones, around 12% of which are singletons. This entry comes from a study of beta chain features in type 1 diabetes. Study details: Patients did not differ from healthy donors in age, gender or cell yield.

This CDR3 comprises 13 residues. Per the germline V gene, CDR1 is SGHTA and CDR2 is FQGNSA. Trimming cost V 2 bases and J 3 bases, with 7 bases left between them. Study findings and constraints: There was a moderate but significant shortening of TCRB CDR3s in all four CD4+ subsets of Type 1 diabetes patients.

V gene TRBV7-2 combines with J gene TRBJ1-1; D is unclear. The specimen was naive CD4+ T cells from blood. The source of this sequence is a man aged 30 to 45 with type 1 diabetes. CDR3 region: CASSLTRHTEAFF. Here the CDR3 DNA reads TGTGCCAGCAGCTTAACGCGCCACACTGAAGCTTTCTTT.